Following are 18 T cell receptor beta chains from one sample sequenced in a study of T cells in Graves' hyperthyroidism and ophthalmopathy. Amplification of TCR beta CDR3 regions was performed using RNA transcripts as template. First-round RT-PCR with HTBI primers amplified the TCR CDR3 region. TCRdb processed the multiplex PCR reads anew with MiXCR; each CDR3 protein has one entry. The repertoire has about 560,000 distinct CDR3 sequences, approximately 15% of them found once; the top ten carry 18%. The sequenced sample consisted of blood. The receptors were sampled from a woman between 18 and 30 years old with Graves' hyperthyroidism.

The sample holds many counts of this clonotype. The gene calls are TRBV12-3 or TRBV12-4 and TRBJ2-5; perhaps TRBD1 as D (5 bases). With 6 bases removed from V and 1 base from J, the gap between germline ends came to 15 bases. This CDR3 is built from 15 residues. CDR3 sequence reads: CASSPKTGFQETQYF. The CDR3 coding sequence is TGTGCCAGCAGCCCTAAAACAGGATTCCAAGAGACCCAGTACTTC.

The chain links TRBV27 to TRBJ1-4; D possibly corresponds to TRBD1 (6 bases). V was clipped by 5 bases and J by 6 bases, with 19 bases between them. Germline loops: CDR1 MNHEY, CDR2 SMNVEV (reference sequence). This CDR3 spans 16 amino acids. The CDR3 sequence is CASSPPMGGMYEKLFF. The CDR3 DNA reads TGTGCCAGCAGTCCCCCCATGGGGGGCATGTATGAAAAACTGTTTTTT. The full variable domain, completed using reference TRBV27 and TRBJ1-4, is EAQVTQNPRYLITVTGKKLTVTCSQNMNHEYMSWYRQDPGLGLRQIYYSMNVEVTDKGDVPEGYKVSRKEKRNFPLILESPSPNQTSLYFCASSPPMGGMYEKLFFGSGTQLSVL.

This clonotype was observed a few times. The chain joins TRBV7-2 to TRBJ2-7; 9 bases align to TRBD2. The trim removed 5 bases at V and 3 bases at J, leaving 8 bases unmatched. The CDR3 extends over 15 amino acids. Per germline, CDR1 SGHTA and CDR2 FQGNSA. CDR3 protein: CASSTLAGPSYEQYF. The CDR3 DNA reads TGTGCCAGCAGCACACTAGCGGGCCCCAGCTACGAGCAGTACTTC.

This chain connects TRBV28 to TRBJ2-1; D unclear. V was shortened by 8 bases and J by 8 bases, with 10 bases between the two germline ends. The germline V gene encodes CDR1 MDHEN and CDR2 SYDVKM. This CDR3 is built from 11 residues. The DNA for the CDR3 is TGTGCCAGCTGCAACCGGGATGAGCAGTTCTTC. Translated, it gives CASCNRDEQFF.

This clonotype was found many times. The chain joins TRBV28 to TRBJ1-5; 8 nucleotides match TRBD1. Trimming removed 6 bases from V and 1 base from J; junction bases left unmatched: 14. The CDR3 consists of 18 residues. Germline loops: CDR1 MDHEN, CDR2 SYDVKM. CDR3 DNA: TGTGCCAGCAGCTTTCCCGCGGGGACAGGATCGAGCAATCAGCCCCAGCATTTT. This translates into CASSFPAGTGSSNQPQHF.

This chain joins TRBV7-2 and TRBJ2-3; 7 nucleotides line up with TRBD2. The CDR3 contains 17 residues. Germline V lookup: CDR1 SGHTA, CDR2 FQGNSA. V shed 3 bases and J 1 base; nucleotides not matched to a gene: 10. CDR3 residues: CASSFRAGGSGTDTQYF. CDR3 nucleotides: TGTGCCAGCAGCTTTCGGGCCGGGGGGTCGGGCACAGATACGCAGTATTTT. The full variable domain, completed using reference TRBV7-2 and TRBJ2-3, is GAGVSQSPSNKVTEKGKDVELRCDPISGHTALYWYRQSLGQGLEFLIYFQGNSAPDKSGLPSDRFSAERTGGSVSTLTIQRTQQEDSAVYLCASSFRAGGSGTDTQYFGPGTRLTVL.

This clonotype came up a few times. The chain has TRBV7-3 and TRBJ2-2; D is unresolved. The germline V gene encodes CDR1 SGHTA and CDR2 FQGTGA. The V end was cut by 2 bases, the J end by 4 bases, with 14 bases between. This CDR3 region has 16 residues. The CDR3 region is CASSLGSLGSTGELFF. The CDR3 DNA reads TGTGCCAGCAGCTTAGGAAGTCTAGGCTCCACCGGGGAGCTGTTTTTT.

The chain joins TRBV15 to TRBJ2-6, with a tentative D call TRBD1 (6 bases). The CDR3 sequence is 17 residues long. Germline assignment: CDR1 LNHNV and CDR2 YYDKDF (reference sequence). V lost 0 bases, J lost 0 bases, and 9 bases lay in between. The CDR3 nucleotides read TGTGCCACCAGCAGAGAGGTGGACAGCTCTGGGGCCAACGTCCTGACTTTC. Translated, it gives CATSREVDSSGANVLTF.

In the case of this clonotype: The CDR3 end shows no conserved phenylalanine or tryptophan, and so a read error is likely. The rearrangement links TRBV12-3 or TRBV12-4 to TRBJ2-1, with D maybe TRBD1 (5 bases). The CDR3 loop spans 14 amino acids. Deletions cut 1 base from V and 6 bases from J, with 10 bases between. Written as DNA, the CDR3 is TGTGCCAGCAGTTTAGTCCCCGACAGCAATGAGCAGTTCTCC. Translated, it gives CASSLVPDSNEQFS.

This clonotype has a handful of counts. Mismatch with germline at one junction end may stem from a read error. The rearrangement uses TRBV5-1 and TRBJ2-7; D ambiguous. The CDR3 contains 13 residues. CDR1 is SGHRS and CDR2 is YFSETQ in the germline V gene. CDR3: CASSLDLTYGQYF. As DNA, the CDR3 is TGCGCCAGCAGCTTGGATTTGACCTACGGGCAGTACTTC.

V is TRBV4-2 and J is TRBJ1-2; TRBD1 matches at 8 bases. The CDR3 is 16 residues long. From germline, CDR1 is LGHNA and CDR2 YNFKEQ. The ends lost 0 bases at V and 4 bases at J; junction bases unmatched: 7. The chain's CDR3 is CASSQEFGQGFYGYTF. Here the CDR3 DNA reads TGTGCCAGCAGCCAAGAATTTGGACAGGGATTCTATGGCTACACCTTC.

A few counts support this clonotype. Given a much more abundant clone one base away, this may be a read error. This rearrangement joins TRBV2 to TRBJ1-1, with a tentative D call TRBD1 (6 bases). Germline CDR1 reads SNHLY; CDR2 reads FYNNEI. This CDR3 has 13 residues. The V gene lost 6 bases and the J gene lost 5 bases, with 13 bases spanning the gap. The CDR3 DNA reads TGTGCCAGCAGCTTGGCAGGACAGACTGAAGCTTTCTTT. Translation: CASSLAGQTEAFF.

V and J are TRBV4-3 and TRBJ2-2; perhaps TRBD1 as D (5 bases). The length of the CDR3 is 14 residues. V was pared by 1 base and J by 3 bases, with 6 bases between. Germline CDR1 LGHNA, CDR2 YSLEER. The CDR3 protein is CASSQAGYTGELFF. The CDR3 DNA reads as TGCGCCAGCAGCCAAGCAGGGTACACCGGGGAGCTGTTTTTT.

This chain uses TRBV5-1 with TRBJ2-3, with 10 bases matching TRBD2. This CDR3 region has 15 residues. CDR1 is SGHRS, CDR2 YFSETQ, per germline. J gave up 6 bases and V 1 base, and 5 bases lay outside the gene matches. The CDR3 nucleotides are TGCGCCAGCAGCTTGAGCGGGAGGGCCACGGATACGCAGTATTTT. Translating gives CASSLSGRATDTQYF.

In the case of this clonotype: A much larger clone lies a single base off, so this may be a read error. This chain joins TRBV2 and TRBJ2-1; tentatively, D is TRBD1 or TRBD2 (5 bases each). The J call may not be correct, given that the DNA end is closer to TRBJ2-7. This CDR3 has 14 amino acids. CDR1 and CDR2 from the germline V gene are SNHLY and FYNNEI. The chain's CDR3 is CASSHWDGHNEQYF. For the CDR3, the DNA is TGTGCCAGCAGTCATTGGGACGGCCACAATGAGCAGTACTTC.

Only a few counts were recorded for this clonotype. This rearrangement joins TRBV7-2 to TRBJ2-2; a weak D match, TRBD1 (6 bases). Germline loops: CDR1 SGHTA, CDR2 FQGNSA. V was cut by 6 bases and J by 3 bases, with 11 bases left in between. The CDR3 consists of 14 residues. The CDR3 sequence is CASRAGDYTGELFF. CDR3 sequence (DNA): TGTGCCAGCAGGGCAGGGGATTACACCGGGGAGCTGTTTTTT.

This clonotype was counted at least ten times. The chain is built from TRBV3-1 and TRBJ1-5, with D hard to call. Germline CDR1 and CDR2: LGHDT and YNNKEL (reference sequence). The V gene lost 2 bases and the J gene lost 3 bases, with 11 bases spanning the gap. CDR3 length: 15 amino acids. The CDR3 region has the DNA TGTGCCAGCAGCCAAATCGCAGGCGCCAATCAGCCCCAGCATTTT. The encoded protein is CASSQIAGANQPQHF.

V usage is TRBV24-1 and J usage is TRBJ2-3, with a tentative D call TRBD1 (6 bases). The CDR3 loop spans 15 amino acids. With 4 bases removed from V and 1 base from J, the gap between germline ends came to 11 bases. Germline values: CDR1 KGHDR, CDR2 SFDVKD. CDR3 loop: CATSEWDTRTDTQYF. In DNA, the CDR3 is TGTGCCACCAGTGAGTGGGACACCCGCACAGATACGCAGTATTTT.